The 16 T cell receptor beta chains below all came from one sample that was sequenced in a study of shared clonotypes between healthy human individuals. Assay used: immunoSEQ multiplex PCR; TCRdb lists only in-frame clones, some missing. Altogether around 2.1 million clones are present, about 92% being singletons, with the ten largest covering about 1.5%. It was CD45RO-negative cells, positively selected for CCR7, that made up naive CD8 cells, with terminally differentiated effector memory CD45RA+ cells excluded. Sequenced: naive CD8+ T cells from PBMCs. All receptors come from a man younger than 30 in good health. Some clones in this sample may be carry-over from other donors' samples.

This clone occurred once. The J gene is TRBJ2-3, the V gene TRBV7-3; D uncertain. The CDR3 runs to 16 residues. Germline assignment: CDR1 SGHTA and CDR2 FQGTGA. The V end was cut by 2 bases, the J end by 0 bases, with 12 bases between. The DNA for the CDR3 is TGTGCCAGCAGCTTAGTTCGGAGTGCTAGCACAGATACGCAGTATTTT. Its translation: CASSLVRSASTDTQYF.

This clone appeared a single time. The rearrangement joins TRBV4-2 to TRBJ2-1; D may be TRBD2 (6 bases). The V gene's germline CDR1 is LGHNA and CDR2 YNFKEQ. Trimming removed 2 bases at V and 0 bases at J, with 11 bases between. The CDR3 runs 16 residues. The CDR3 DNA follows: TGTGCCAGCAGCCAACTAGCGTTAAGCTCCTACAATGAGCAGTTCTTC. Its protein is CASSQLALSSYNEQFF.

The rearrangement joins TRBV5-1 to TRBJ1-2; 7 nucleotides agree with TRBD1. CDR3 length: 17 amino acids. Germline trimming cut 0 bases from V and 6 bases from J; bases unmatched to any gene: 14. Germline CDR1 is SGHRS and CDR2 is YFSETQ. CDR3 sequence reads: CASSLAPGDSSYDGYTF. The CDR3 DNA reads as TGCGCCAGCAGCTTGGCCCCTGGGGACAGCTCCTATGATGGCTACACCTTC.

In this sample, this clone turned up once. Other nucleotide sequences in the sample specify the same CDR3. This chain uses TRBV19 with TRBJ2-1; D gene ambiguous. V dropped 1 base and J dropped 4 bases, with 5 bases sitting between them. The CDR3 runs to 13 residues. Germline lookup yields CDR1 LNHDA and CDR2 SQIVND (reference sequence). The CDR3 coding sequence is TGTGCCAGTAGTATAGGACTTTACAATGAGCAGTTCTTC. It specifies CASSIGLYNEQFF.

V gene TRBV7-9 combines with J gene TRBJ2-7; 9 bases fit TRBD2. This CDR3 is 16 amino acids long. Germline loops: CDR1 SEHNR, CDR2 FQNEAQ (reference sequence). The V and J ends lost 6 bases and 3 bases, in that order; junction bases with no gene match: 12. This CDR3 is CASSPGTSKHHYEQYF. The CDR3 nucleotides are TGTGCCAGCAGTCCCGGGACTAGCAAACACCACTACGAGCAGTACTTC.

This clone has just one count. V gene TRBV7-8 combines with J gene TRBJ2-4; TRBD2 matches 7 bases. The CDR3 length is 13 residues. V dropped 1 base and J dropped 12; count of bases not matched to a gene: 6. Germline V gene sequence: CDR1 SGHVS, CDR2 FQNEAQ. CDR3 sequence (DNA): TGTGCCAGCAGCTTAGATGGGGAGCGGGATCAGTACTTC. Translating it yields CASSLDGERDQYF.

The gene calls are TRBV7-9 and TRBJ2-5; D is possibly TRBD1 or TRBD2 (5 bases each). V gave up 2 bases and J gave up 0 bases, with 10 bases separating them. The germline CDR1 and CDR2 sequences are SEHNR and FQNEAQ (reference sequence). The CDR3 loop spans 15 amino acids. The CDR3 sequence: CASSLRKGHQETQYF. The CDR3 DNA follows: TGTGCCAGCAGCTTACGTAAGGGACACCAAGAGACCCAGTACTTC.

The CDR3 region has the DNA TGTGCCAGCAGTTTCGGACTAGCGGGTCCGAACACCGGGGAGCTGTTTTTT. Translation gives CASSFGLAGPNTGELFF. The V gene is TRBV7-9, the J gene TRBJ2-2; TRBD2 aligns across 11 bases. There are 17 residues in the CDR3. Trimming took 6 bases from V and 0 from J; bases not matched to a gene: 6. Germline-derived CDR1 and CDR2 are SEHNR and FQNEAQ (reference sequence).

This clone was counted once. V is TRBV5-8 and J is TRBJ2-1; tentatively, D is TRBD2 (6 bases). Per the germline V gene, CDR1 is SGHTS and CDR2 is YDEGEE. V was trimmed by 3 bases and J by 5 bases, leaving 15 bases between them. This CDR3 has 15 amino acids. CDR3: CASSYTGTYDNEQFF. CDR3 bases: TGTGCCAGCAGCTATACCGGGACTTACGACAATGAGCAGTTCTTC.

The rearrangement links TRBV7-9 to TRBJ2-1, with TRBD2 matching 9 bases. CDR1 is SEHNR and CDR2 is FQNEAQ in the germline V gene (reference sequence). The CDR3 runs to 18 residues. V shed 0 bases and J 3 bases; nucleotides not matched to a gene: 9. The DNA for the CDR3 is TGTGCCAGCAGCTTAGCGCGGGTCCTAGCGGGGAACTACAATGAGCAGTTCTTC. Amino acid sequence: CASSLARVLAGNYNEQFF.

The J gene is TRBJ2-3, the V gene TRBV6-9; D is perhaps TRBD1 or TRBD2 (5 bases each). This CDR3 region has 18 residues. V was cut by 0 bases and J by 6 bases, with 22 bases left in between. Germline-derived CDR1 and CDR2 are MNHGY and SVAAGI. The DNA of the CDR3 is TGTGCCAGCAGTTATTCCCAGTTTCGGACGAGGGACGGGGATACGCAGTATTTT. Translated, it gives CASSYSQFRTRDGDTQYF.

The count of this clone is one. The chain employs TRBV2 and TRBJ2-3, with a tentative D call TRBD1 (6 bases). The CDR3 loop spans 16 amino acids. V was pared by 4 bases and J by 6 bases, with 20 bases between. CDR1 and CDR2 from the germline V gene are SNHLY and FYNNEI. CDR3 in DNA: TGTGCCAGCAGTGGGGGGACATTCCTCCCTAGGGATACGCAGTATTTT. Protein sequence: CASSGGTFLPRDTQYF. The complete variable domain, with remaining parts taken from reference TRBV2 and TRBJ2-3, reads EPEVTQTPSHQVTQMGQEVILRCVPISNHLYFYWYRQILGQKVEFLVSFYNNEISEKSEIFDDQFSVERPDGSNFTLKIRSTKLEDSAMYFCASSGGTFLPRDTQYFGPGTRLTVL.

The J gene is TRBJ2-2, the V gene TRBV7-6, with D perhaps TRBD2 (6 bases). This CDR3 has 16 amino acids. Germline lookup yields CDR1 SGHVS and CDR2 FNYEAQ. The V end was cut by 1 base, the J end by 3 bases, with 12 bases between. The CDR3 loop is CASSLDRDSYTGELFF. Here the CDR3 DNA reads TGTGCCAGCAGCTTAGACCGGGACTCCTACACCGGGGAGCTGTTTTTT.

This sequence joins TRBV7-9 and TRBJ2-3; perhaps TRBD1 as D (6 bases). Looked up from germline, CDR1 is SEHNR and CDR2 is FQNEAQ (reference sequence). The CDR3 totals 19 residues. V lost 3 bases and J 0 bases, leaving 22 bases between the germline ends. The CDR3 protein is CASSFMPPPHRASTDTQYF. Here the CDR3 DNA reads TGTGCCAGCAGCTTTATGCCCCCTCCCCACAGGGCTAGCACAGATACGCAGTATTTT.

The chain recombines TRBV6-5 with TRBJ2-5; 7 positions match TRBD1. The junction had 3 bases not matched to a gene; V was cut back by 0 bases and J by 2 bases. There are 15 residues in the CDR3. Germline V CDR1 and CDR2: MNHEY, SVGAGI. The CDR3 spells CASSYSGRGQETQYF. The DNA for the CDR3 is TGTGCCAGCAGTTACTCGGGCAGGGGGCAAGAGACCCAGTACTTC.

V is TRBV27 and J is TRBJ2-4; possibly TRBD2 for D (5 bases). The CDR3 extends over 15 amino acids. Looked up from germline, CDR1 is MNHEY and CDR2 is SMNVEV (reference sequence). V lost 6 bases, J lost 1 base, and 13 bases lay in between. In DNA form, the CDR3 reads TGTGCCAGCAGCCCCATTGGAGGTGCCAAAAACATTCAGTACTTC. Translating it yields CASSPIGGAKNIQYF.